What follows describes a single TCR beta chain. This entry belongs to a study of T cell responses to AZD1222 COVID-19 vaccine. Second-dose recipients at about 4 or about 12 weeks were treated as one pooled group. This CDR3 comprises 13 residues. CDR1 and CDR2 from the germline V gene are MNHEY and SVGEGT. Trimming pared 2 bases from V and 2 bases from J, leaving 5 bases between. Data came from immunoSEQ multiplex PCR; TCRdb stores just in-frame clones and leaves some out. The sample holds 150,000 or so clones, around 93% seen once. This chain connects TRBV6-2 or TRBV6-3 to TRBJ2-3; no firm D call. This TCR came from an adult who received the AZD1222 COVID-19 vaccine. Sequenced here: peripheral blood, sampled 28 days after the second AZD1222 dose. The CDR3 loop reads CASSYDATDTQYF. In nucleotides, the CDR3 is TGTGCCAGCAGTTACGATGCCACAGATACGCAGTATTTT.